This T cell receptor (beta chain) was documented in a study of T cells after yellow fever vaccination. Findings of the study overall: One caveat is that FACS-sorted repertoires could contain abundant clonotypes contaminating from the bulk population.

CDR1 and CDR2 from the germline V gene are LNHNV and YYDKDF (reference sequence). This CDR3 contains 12 residues. V shed 0 bases and J shed 12 bases, with 9 bases lying between them. Via MiXCR, TCRdb re-called the 5' RACE reads, giving one row per CDR3 protein. The table has about 220,000 distinct CDR3 sequences, approximately 3.2% seen once; the top ten hold roughly 3.2%. This clonotype was observed a few times. The antigen remains unidentified. The chain has TRBV15 and TRBJ2-1; D is unclear. The TCR sequence derives from a man aged 18 to 30 who received the YFV17D yellow fever vaccine. The sequencing used CD4+ T cells sorted from PBMCs, collected 10 days after the yellow fever booster vaccination. This CDR3 is CATSRDWTAQFF. The DNA for the CDR3 is TGTGCCACCAGCAGAGATTGGACGGCGCAGTTCTTC.